Listed below are T cell receptor beta chains from one sample, sequenced in a study of cytomegalovirus exposure and HLA in healthy donors. This table comes from immunoSEQ multiplex PCR, and its TCRdb copy is limited to in-frame clones, with some not included. The repertoire consists of about 150,000 clones, with less than 90% occurring once and the leading ten covering approximately 1.5%. The sequenced material came from PBMCs. All receptors derive from a man aged 35 to 55 in good health and CMV-seronegative. Both conserved end residues are part of each CDR3. A D gene is named only where the DNA matches it firmly. Only some rows state a clone size, as once, few, many or a class for expanded clones.

clone size	V gene	D gene	J gene	CDR3 protein	CDR3 DNA
.	TRBV29-1	.	TRBJ2-3	CSVEDRYGGATDTQYF	TGCAGCGTTGAAGATCGGTACGGGGGAGCCACAGATACGCAGTATTTT
once	TRBV7-3	.	TRBJ2-6	CASSPGVSGANVLTF	TGTGCCAGCAGCCCAGGGGTCTCTGGGGCCAACGTCCTGACTTTC
.	TRBV2	TRBD1	TRBJ1-5	CASRVDRGNQPQHF	TGTGCCAGCAGAGTAGACAGGGGAAATCAGCCCCAGCATTTT
.	TRBV15	.	TRBJ2-1	CATSRELVSSYNEQFF	TGTGCCACCAGCAGAGAACTAGTTAGCTCCTACAATGAGCAGTTCTTC
.	TRBV5-1	.	TRBJ2-6	CASSSQGSGGGSGANVLTF	TGCGCCAGCAGCTCCCAGGGGTCCGGTGGTGGCTCTGGGGCCAACGTCCTGACTTTC
.	TRBV7-6	TRBD1	TRBJ2-1	CASSSTGDYNEQFF	TGTGCCAGCAGCTCCACAGGGGACTACAATGAGCAGTTCTTC
.	TRBV2	.	TRBJ2-7	CASRAAGQGGEQYF	TGTGCCAGCAGGGCCGCAGGACAGGGAGGGGAGCAGTACTTC
.	TRBV11-3	.	TRBJ2-1	CASSYGQGEQFF	TGTGCCAGCAGCTATGGCCAGGGTGAGCAGTTCTTC
few	TRBV7-6	TRBD2	TRBJ2-1	CASSHLAGDEQFF	TGTGCCAGCAGCCATCTAGCGGGTGATGAGCAGTTCTTC
few	TRBV9	.	TRBJ1-1	CASSSAGVTEAFF	TGTGCCAGCAGCTCCGCAGGGGTAACTGAAGCTTTCTTT
.	TRBV27	TRBD1	TRBJ2-2	CASSWDRGPTGELFF	TGTGCCAGCAGTTGGGACAGGGGACCAACCGGGGAGCTGTTTTTT
.	TRBV4-1	.	TRBJ2-7	CASSGGDEQYF	TGCGCCAGCTCCGGGGGTGATGAGCAGTACTTC
.	TRBV27	TRBD1	TRBJ2-7	CASSPAGGVYEQYF	TGTGCCAGCAGCCCCGCAGGGGGCGTCTACGAGCAGTACTTC
.	TRBV15	.	TRBJ2-7	CATSRDRGAYEQYF	TGTGCCACCAGCAGAGATCGGGGGGCTTACGAGCAGTACTTC
.	TRBV6-6	.	TRBJ2-7	CASTPRVTYEQYF	TGTGCCAGCACCCCCCGGGTCACCTACGAGCAGTACTTC
.	TRBV27	.	TRBJ2-5	CASSLWADQETQYF	TGTGCCAGCAGTTTATGGGCAGACCAAGAGACCCAGTACTTC
.	TRBV5-4	.	TRBJ2-5	CASSLARPLETQYF	TGTGCCAGCAGCTTGGCCAGGCCTTTGGAGACCCAGTACTTC
.	TRBV27	TRBD1	TRBJ1-5	CASSLTGQGGNQPQHF	TGTGCCAGCAGTTTAACCGGACAGGGGGGAAATCAGCCCCAGCATTTT
.	TRBV5-4	TRBD1	TRBJ2-7	CASSLTGVDEQYF	TGTGCCAGCAGCTTGACAGGGGTCGACGAGCAGTACTTC
.	TRBV9	TRBD1	TRBJ2-3	CASSEGQITDTQYF	TGTGCCAGCAGCGAGGGACAGATTACAGATACGCAGTATTTT
.	TRBV7-2	.	TRBJ2-5	CASSLNRQVQETQYF	TGTGCCAGCAGCTTAAACAGGCAGGTTCAAGAGACCCAGTACTTC
.	TRBV19	.	TRBJ1-3	CASSISALSSGNTIYF	TGTGCCAGTAGTATCAGCGCTCTCTCCTCCGGAAACACCATATATTTT
.	TRBV18	TRBD2	TRBJ2-3	CASSPPTSGGTTTDTQYF	TGTGCCAGCTCACCACCCACTAGCGGGGGGACCACCACAGATACGCAGTATTTT
.	TRBV5-6	.	TRBJ2-1	CASSFTRQEQFF	TGTGCCAGCAGCTTTACTAGGCAAGAGCAGTTCTTC
few	TRBV29-1	.	TRBJ1-3	CSVNDLSGNTIYF	TGCAGCGTTAACGACTTATCTGGAAACACCATATATTTT
.	TRBV9	.	TRBJ1-4	CASSERTGEKLFF	TGTGCCAGCAGCGAGCGCACGGGTGAAAAACTGTTTTTT
.	TRBV4-3	.	TRBJ1-2	CASSQAHGGNYGYTF	TGCGCCAGCAGCCAAGCTCATGGAGGGAACTATGGCTACACCTTC
.	TRBV2	TRBD2	TRBJ2-7	CASLVAGDHYEQYF	TGTGCCAGCCTTGTAGCGGGAGACCACTACGAGCAGTACTTC
.	TRBV9	TRBD2	TRBJ2-5	CASSPNPGGTETQYF	TGTGCCAGCAGTCCCAACCCGGGGGGAACGGAGACCCAGTACTTC
.	TRBV5-1	.	TRBJ2-2	CASSLGTTNTGELFF	TGCGCCAGCAGCTTGGGGACTACGAACACCGGGGAGCTGTTTTTT
.	TRBV7-3	TRBD2	TRBJ2-3	CASSSPTGRGGLTDTQYF	TGTGCCAGCAGCTCCCCCACCGGGAGGGGGGGCCTCACAGATACGCAGTATTTT
.	TRBV5-1	.	TRBJ2-7	CASSQQGSLYEQYF	TGCGCCAGCAGCCAACAGGGATCCCTTTACGAGCAGTACTTC
.	TRBV28	.	TRBJ2-5	CASSLSGRGGETQYF	TGTGCCAGCAGTTTATCGGGCAGGGGCGGAGAGACCCAGTACTTC
.	TRBV29-1	.	TRBJ2-7	CSVGGSGEQYF	TGCAGCGTGGGCGGTAGCGGCGAGCAGTACTTC
few	TRBV4-1	.	TRBJ2-7	CASSQEGGREQYF	TGCGCCAGCAGCCAAGAAGGAGGGCGCGAGCAGTACTTC
.	TRBV9	TRBD2	TRBJ2-6	CASTGWASGSGANVLTF	TGTGCCAGCACCGGGTGGGCTAGCGGGTCTGGGGCCAACGTCCTGACTTTC
once	TRBV4-1	TRBD1	TRBJ2-7	CASSQRTGGWFEQYF	TGCGCCAGCAGCCAACGCACAGGGGGCTGGTTCGAGCAGTACTTC
.	TRBV2	.	TRBJ1-1	CASSSRVGFEAFF	TGTGCCAGCAGCTCCCGGGTCGGTTTTGAAGCTTTCTTT
.	TRBV5-6	TRBD2	TRBJ2-5	CASSPGLEMYQETQYF	TGTGCCAGCAGCCCCGGACTAGAGATGTACCAAGAGACCCAGTACTTC